This TCR beta chain derives from a study of blood T cell repertoires in COVID-19. Across the study: In each case, the material was cDNA or gDNA derived from T cells, B-cell-depleted T cells, or PBMCs.

The age range of participants was 18 to 89 years, with residence in about 25 US areas. Under the authors' procedure: Using reference gene primer amplification, nucleated cell counts were estimated. Profiled with immunoSEQ multiplex PCR; TCRdb holds only in-frame clones, not every one. Clonal size and the V and J genes are those of that table, whereas D and trimming came from the DNA. The sample consists of 270,000 or so clones, more than 65% of them appearing once. The length of the CDR3 is 14 residues. Germline-derived CDR1 and CDR2 are LGHDT and YNNKEL (reference sequence). Between the trimmed V and J ends, which lost 3 bases and 0 bases, there was a span of 6 bases.

The sequence was obtained from a man aged 50-60 years who had recovered from COVID-19. Sequencing was carried out using PBMCs or T cells enriched from blood (not recorded which). The chain recombines TRBV3-1 (or the pseudogene TRBV3-2) with TRBJ1-3; no clear D gene. The CDR3 sequence: CASSHQVSGNTIYF. The CDR3 DNA reads as TGTGCCAGCAGCCACCAGGTCTCTGGAAACACCATATATTTT.